This TCR beta chain was sequenced during a study of control samples from healthy donors and cancer patients. In germline, CDR1 is MNHEY, CDR2 SVGAGI. This CDR3 comprises 14 residues. V was trimmed by 0 bases and J by 6 bases, leaving 12 bases between them. Clones were read by immunoSEQ multiplex PCR, and TCRdb kept only the in-frame ones, dropping some. The profile shows 120,000 to 150,000 clones, 93% of them singletons. The V gene is TRBV6-5, the J gene TRBJ2-7; the D gene is possibly TRBD2 (6 bases). This clonotype was obtained from a man younger than 30 in good health. Material for sequencing was blood. This chain's CDR3 is CASSYSGTLAEQYF. The CDR3 region has the DNA TGTGCCAGCAGTTACTCCGGGACTCTGGCCGAGCAGTACTTC.